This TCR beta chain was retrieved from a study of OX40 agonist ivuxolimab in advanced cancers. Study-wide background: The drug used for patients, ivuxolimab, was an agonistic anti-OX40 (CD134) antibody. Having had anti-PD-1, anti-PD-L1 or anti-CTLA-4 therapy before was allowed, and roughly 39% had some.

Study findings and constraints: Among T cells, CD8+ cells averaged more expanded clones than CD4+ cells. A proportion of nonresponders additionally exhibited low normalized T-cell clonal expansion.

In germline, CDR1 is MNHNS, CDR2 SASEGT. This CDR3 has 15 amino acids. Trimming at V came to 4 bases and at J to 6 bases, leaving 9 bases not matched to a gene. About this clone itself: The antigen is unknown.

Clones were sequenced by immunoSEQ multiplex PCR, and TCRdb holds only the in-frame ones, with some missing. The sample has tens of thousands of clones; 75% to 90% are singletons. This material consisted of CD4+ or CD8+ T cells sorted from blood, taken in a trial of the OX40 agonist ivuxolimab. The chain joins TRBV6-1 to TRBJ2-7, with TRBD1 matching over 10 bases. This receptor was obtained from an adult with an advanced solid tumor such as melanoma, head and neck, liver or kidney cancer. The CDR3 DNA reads TGTGCCAGCAGTGGACAGGGGGCTTTAGGTATCGAGCAGTACTTC. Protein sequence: CASSGQGALGIEQYF.